These T cell receptor beta chains were read from a single sample in a study of blood T cell repertoires in COVID-19. Method: immunoSEQ multiplex PCR; TCRdb's copy keeps in-frame clones and lacks some. Of some 41,000 clones in the sample, around 90% were seen once. Sequencing was carried out using peripheral blood. These TCRs come from a woman of 80 years or more with active COVID-19. CDR3s include the opening cysteine and the closing phenylalanine or tryptophan. Fields, in order: D gene, CDR3 length, J gene, V gene, clone size, CDR3 DNA, CDR3 protein. The D gene is left open where the match is weak. Size tells how often a clone was seen (once, few, many) or the class of an expanded clone, and some rows leave it out.

>.|15|TRBJ1-6|TRBV30|.
TGTGCCTGGAGGGCCCGGGGGGGAGGAAATTCACCCCTCCACTTT
CAWRARGGGNSPLHF
>.|16|TRBJ2-1|TRBV18|.
TGTGCCAGCTCACCCCTTGGGGGGATAGCCTACAATGAGCAGTTCTTC
CASSPLGGIAYNEQFF
>.|19|TRBJ1-3|TRBV19|.
TGTGCCAGTAGTACGAGCCGGGACACCACCTCTATCTCTGGAAACACCATATATTTT
CASSTSRDTTSISGNTIYF
>TRBD1|15|TRBJ1-2|TRBV5-6|.
TGTGCCAGCAGCTTGGTTGGGCAGGGGGCCTATGGCTACACCTTC
CASSLVGQGAYGYTF
>.|13|TRBJ2-5|TRBV6-8|.
TGTGCCGGTAGGGAACAGGGTGGGGAGACCCAGTACTTC
CAGREQGGETQYF
>.|14|TRBJ2-7|TRBV19|.
TGTGCCAGTAGTATAGTGGACAGCCCCTACGAGCAGTACTTC
CASSIVDSPYEQYF
>TRBD1|15|TRBJ2-7|TRBV4-3|.
TGCGCCAGCAGCCAAGACGGACAGGGTTCGTTCGAGCAGTACTTC
CASSQDGQGSFEQYF
>TRBD2|19|TRBJ2-5|TRBV27|.
TGTGCCAGCAGTTTATCACCCCCAGGACTAGCGGTCCCGCAAGAGACCCAGTACTTC
CASSLSPPGLAVPQETQYF
>.|15|TRBJ2-5|TRBV7-2|.
TGTGCCAGCAGCTTAGCGCGGCTTAACCAAGAGACCCAGTACTTC
CASSLARLNQETQYF
>TRBD1|18|TRBJ1-6|TRBV4-2|once
TGTGCCAGCAGCCAAGGTGGGGACAGGGGTTCCTATAATTCACCCCTCCACTTT
CASSQGGDRGSYNSPLHF
>.|15|TRBJ2-1|TRBV6-4|.
TGTGCCAGCAGTTCGAACCTGGCGGGGTGGGATGAGCAGTTCTTC
CASSSNLAGWDEQFF
>TRBD1|15|TRBJ1-1|TRBV5-5|.
TGTGCCACCACAACCCCAACGACAGGGCACACTGAAGCTTTCTTT
CATTTPTTGHTEAFF
>.|14|TRBJ2-7|TRBV7-2|.
TGTGCCAGCAGCTTAATTCGAGGGCATGGGGAGCAGTACTTC
CASSLIRGHGEQYF
>.|12|TRBJ2-3|TRBV5-6|.
TGTGCCAGCAGCTTTAGTAAAGATACGCAGTATTTT
CASSFSKDTQYF
>.|14|TRBJ1-5|TRBV28|.
TGTGCCAGCAGTCGAGGACAGCCCAATCAGCCCCAGCATTTT
CASSRGQPNQPQHF
>.|15|TRBJ1-5|TRBV2|.
TGTGCCAGCAGTGATGGACTTTACGATACTCAGCCCCAGCATTTT
CASSDGLYDTQPQHF
>.|14|TRBJ1-2|TRBV30|few
TGTGCCTGGAGCCCTACCCGGGGGAACTATGGCTACACCTTC
CAWSPTRGNYGYTF